The clone carrying this T cell receptor (beta chain) turned up a few times. The antigen remains unidentified. The sample is drawn from a study of cytomegalovirus exposure and HLA in healthy donors. Study observations and caveats: The study put some 160 TCR beta chains on its list as cytomegalovirus-associated. A few of the chains that were CMV-associated were confirmed in vitro to be specific for CMV antigens. Subsequent analysis found a tendency for first-cohort TCR clusters to co-occur within the 90 to 150 validation repertoires.

Produced via immunoSEQ multiplex PCR; TCRdb's table is partial and in-frame only. The repertoire consists of 100,000 to 150,000 clones, with 80% to 90% occurring once and the leading ten covering 0.95% to 1.5%. The CDR3 has 15 residues. Germline V lookup: CDR1 MNHNS, CDR2 SASEGT. V lost 6 bases and J lost 11; bases outside the gene matches: 17. Source material: PBMCs. The source of this sequence is a young woman in good health and CMV-seronegative. The J gene is TRBJ1-1, the V gene TRBV6-1; 8 positions agree with TRBD1. DNA for the CDR3: TGTGCCAGCAGCCCAGGGGGCGCGGGACCTGTAGACGCTTTCTTT. Translating gives CASSPGGAGPVDAFF.